This T cell receptor beta chain was identified during a study of T-cell reconstitution after alpha-beta-depleted transplantation in children. The TCRbeta library incorporated unique molecular identifiers. TCRdb ran MiXCR on the PCR reads and lists one entry per CDR3 protein. The repertoire has approximately 230,000 distinct CDR3 sequences, about 23% of them found once; the top ten carry over 2.5%. The sample holds many counts of this clonotype. Deletions cut 2 bases from V and 0 bases from J, with 11 bases between. CDR1 is LGHNA and CDR2 is YNFKEQ in the germline V gene. The CDR3 extends over 16 amino acids.

The source was PBMCs, collected before TCRalphabeta/CD19-depleted stem cell transplant. This rearrangement joins TRBV4-2 to TRBJ2-1; perhaps TRBD2 as D (5 bases). This TCR was recovered from a girl aged 2-10 years with Fanconi anemia, due to receive a stem cell transplant. The CDR3 coding sequence is TGTGCCAGCAGCCAAAACCTAGCTGGCTCCTACAATGAGCAGTTCTTC. This encodes CASSQNLAGSYNEQFF.